A selection of T cell receptor beta chains follows, all from one sample in a study of identical twins. One entry per CDR3 protein results from TCRdb running MiXCR on the 5' RACE reads. The sample holds under 900,000 distinct CDR3 sequences, over 15% seen once. This same sample was also part of a study on T cells expressing NK-cell markers.

Sequences were obtained from PBMCs. Receptors originate from a young woman in good health. Both conserved end residues are part of each CDR3. Each record gives: V gene, clone size, J gene, D gene, CDR3 protein, CDR3 DNA. The D gene is left open where the match is weak. Size is stated for part of the rows, as once, few or many counts, or as a class when the clone is expanded.

V: TRBV29-1; size: few; J: TRBJ2-2; D: -; CDR3: CSVRTHANTGELFF; DNA: TGCAGCGTCAGGACACACGCGAACACCGGGGAGCTGTTTTTT
V: TRBV5-1; size: -; J: TRBJ2-5; D: TRBD2; CDR3: CASSPSLAGGFGVETQYF; DNA: TGCGCCAGCAGCCCTAGCTTAGCGGGAGGTTTCGGGGTAGAGACCCAGTACTTC
V: TRBV29-1; size: many; J: TRBJ1-1; D: TRBD1; CDR3: CSARTGGARSEAFF; DNA: TGCAGCGCTCGGACAGGGGGCGCGAGATCTGAAGCTTTCTTT
V: TRBV9; size: once; J: TRBJ1-1; D: TRBD1; CDR3: CASRDRTGREAFF; DNA: TGTGCCAGCAGGGACAGGACAGGGCGGGAAGCTTTCTTT
V: TRBV5-1; size: -; J: TRBJ1-2; D: -; CDR3: CASSSATVTYGYTF; DNA: TGCGCCAGCAGCTCCGCGACGGTGACCTATGGCTACACCTTC
V: TRBV3-1; size: -; J: TRBJ1-4; D: -; CDR3: CASSRGPARLFF; DNA: TGTGCCAGCAGCCGAGGGCCGGCAAGACTGTTTTTT
V: TRBV6-4; size: -; J: TRBJ1-1; D: -; CDR3: CASSVTPGDTEAFF; DNA: TGTGCCAGCAGTGTCACCCCAGGGGACACTGAAGCTTTCTTT
V: TRBV7-9; size: -; J: TRBJ2-7; D: -; CDR3: CASSTWKSEESSYEQYF; DNA: TGTGCCAGCAGCACGTGGAAATCAGAGGAGAGCTCCTACGAGCAGTACTTC
V: TRBV5-8; size: -; J: TRBJ2-7; D: TRBD1; CDR3: CASSPDRALLTYEQYF; DNA: TGTGCCAGCAGCCCGGACAGGGCCCTCCTCACCTACGAGCAGTACTTC
V: TRBV20-1; size: -; J: TRBJ2-5; D: -; CDR3: CSARVGPPYQETQYF; DNA: TGCAGTGCTAGAGTGGGACCCCCGTACCAAGAGACCCAGTACTTC